The clone carrying this T cell receptor (beta chain) was counted a few times. This sample stems from a study of primary melanoma T cells and metastatic recurrence. Study information: Samples were primary melanomas of stage T2 to T4.

The table came from immunoSEQ multiplex PCR; TCRdb's copy has only in-frame clones and leaves some out. This table has 150 or so clones, approximately 71% appearing once. Trimming removed 7 bases at V and 5 bases at J, with 14 bases between. CDR1 MDHEN and CDR2 SYDVKM come from the germline V gene. This CDR3 has 14 residues. Sequenced sample: melanoma tumor tissue. The gene calls are TRBV28 and TRBJ1-4; the D is unclear. This clonotype was obtained from a human donor with melanoma. CDR3 sequence reads: CASTLAGSNEKLFF. The CDR3 DNA reads as TGTGCCAGCACCCTGGCAGGATCGAATGAAAAACTGTTTTTT.